The clone carrying this T cell receptor (beta chain) was seen more than once but under ten times. From germline, CDR1 is KGHSH and CDR2 LQKENI. The CDR3 contains 15 residues. Trimming took off 0 bases at V and 1 base at J, with 9 bases between the two ends. Sequenced material consisted of expressed TCRB transcripts (all of the isolated RNA was reverse transcribed). The repertoire was sequenced with immunoSEQ multiplex PCR; TCRdb's copy has only in-frame clones and lacks some. The top ten hold about 0.063% of the sample, which has some 99,000 clones, 30% to 50% seen once. One heparinised blood draw, averaging about 100 mL, came from each donor. Populations isolated by sorting all had purity greater than 95%. The data are from a study of beta chain features in type 1 diabetes.

This chain joins TRBV18 and TRBJ1-2; D is ambiguous. The source is a woman under 30 in good health. Sequenced: stem cell memory CD4+ T cells from blood. CDR3 sequence reads: CASSPPYSINYGYTF. CDR3 DNA: TGTGCCAGCTCACCACCATACAGCATTAACTATGGCTACACCTTC.